This TCR beta chain is drawn from a study of beta chain features in type 1 diabetes. Study results and caveats: Patients with type 1 diabetes showed fewer VDJ junction insertions and more deletions.

Germline V gene lookup returns CDR1 LNHNV and CDR2 YYDKDF (reference sequence). The CDR3 consists of 15 residues. V lost 3 bases to trimming and J lost 5 bases, with 17 bases between them. Since all of the isolated RNA was reverse transcribed, expressed TCRB transcripts were what got sequenced. The table came from immunoSEQ multiplex PCR; TCRdb's copy has only in-frame clones and leaves some out. The sample carries 500,000 to 700,000 clones, 15% recorded once. A note on this clone: The antigen is undetermined.

The sequencing sample was made of naive CD4+ T cells from blood. The gene calls are TRBV15 and TRBJ2-7; weak D call: TRBD1 (6 bases). This TCR was sampled from a man aged 18 to 30 in good health. Here the CDR3 reads CATSRGLDRSNEQYF. For the CDR3, the DNA is TGTGCCACCAGCAGGGGTCTCGACAGGTCGAACGAGCAGTACTTC.